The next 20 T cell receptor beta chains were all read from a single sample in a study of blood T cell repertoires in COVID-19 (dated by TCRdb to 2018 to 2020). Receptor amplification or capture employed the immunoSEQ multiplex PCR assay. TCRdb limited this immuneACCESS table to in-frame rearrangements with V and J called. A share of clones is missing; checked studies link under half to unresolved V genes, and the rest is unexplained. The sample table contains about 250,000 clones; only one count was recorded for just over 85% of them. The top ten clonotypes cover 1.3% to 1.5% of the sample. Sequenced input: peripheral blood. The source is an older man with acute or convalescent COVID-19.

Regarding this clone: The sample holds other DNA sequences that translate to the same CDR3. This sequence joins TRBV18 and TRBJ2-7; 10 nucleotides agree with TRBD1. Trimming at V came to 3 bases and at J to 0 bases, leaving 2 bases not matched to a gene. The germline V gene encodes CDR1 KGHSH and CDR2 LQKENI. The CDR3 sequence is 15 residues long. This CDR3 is CASSPRTGGSYEQYF. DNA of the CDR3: TGTGCCAGCTCACCTAGGACAGGGGGCTCCTACGAGCAGTACTTC. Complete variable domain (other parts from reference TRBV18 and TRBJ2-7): NAGVMQNPRHLVRRRGQEARLRCSPMKGHSHVYWYRQLPEEGLKFMVYLQKENIIDESGMPKERFSAEFPKEGPSILRIQQVVRGDSAAYFCASSPRTGGSYEQYFGPGTRLTVT.

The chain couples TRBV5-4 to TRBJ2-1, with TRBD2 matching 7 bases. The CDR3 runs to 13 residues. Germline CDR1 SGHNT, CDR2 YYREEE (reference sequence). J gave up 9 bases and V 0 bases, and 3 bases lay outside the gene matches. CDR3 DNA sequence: TGTGCCAGCAGCTTGGAGACTAGCAGTGAGCAGTTCTTC. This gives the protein CASSLETSSEQFF.

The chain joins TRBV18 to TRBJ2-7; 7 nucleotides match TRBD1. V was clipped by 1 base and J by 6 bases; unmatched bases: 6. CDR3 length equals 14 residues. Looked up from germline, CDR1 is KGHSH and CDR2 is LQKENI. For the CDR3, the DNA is TGTGCCAGCTCACCACTCGAGACAGGGCGCGAGCAGTACTTC. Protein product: CASSPLETGREQYF.

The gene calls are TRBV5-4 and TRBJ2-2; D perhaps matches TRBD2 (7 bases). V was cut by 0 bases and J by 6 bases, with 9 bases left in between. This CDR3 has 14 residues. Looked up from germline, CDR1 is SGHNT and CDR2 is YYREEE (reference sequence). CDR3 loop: CASSLEGGAGELFF. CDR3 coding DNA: TGTGCCAGCAGCTTGGAAGGGGGGGCCGGGGAGCTGTTTTTT.

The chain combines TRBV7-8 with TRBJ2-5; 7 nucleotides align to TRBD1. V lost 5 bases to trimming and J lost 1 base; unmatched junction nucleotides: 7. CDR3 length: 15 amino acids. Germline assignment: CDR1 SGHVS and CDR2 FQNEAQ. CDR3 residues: CASSGLGTAQETQYF. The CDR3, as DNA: TGTGCCAGCAGCGGGCTGGGGACAGCCCAAGAGACCCAGTACTTC.

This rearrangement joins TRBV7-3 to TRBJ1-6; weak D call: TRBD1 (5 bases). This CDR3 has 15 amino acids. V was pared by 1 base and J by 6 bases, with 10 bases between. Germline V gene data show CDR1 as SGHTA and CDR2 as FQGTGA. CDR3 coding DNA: TGTGCCAGCAGCTTAAAGGGGTGGAGTAATTCACCCCTCCACTTT. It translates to CASSLKGWSNSPLHF. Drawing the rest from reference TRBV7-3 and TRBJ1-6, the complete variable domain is GAGVSQTPSNKVTEKGKYVELRCDPISGHTALYWYRQSLGQGPEFLIYFQGTGAADDSGLPNDRFFAVRPEGSVSTLKIQRTERGDSAVYLCASSLKGWSNSPLHFGNGTRLTVT.

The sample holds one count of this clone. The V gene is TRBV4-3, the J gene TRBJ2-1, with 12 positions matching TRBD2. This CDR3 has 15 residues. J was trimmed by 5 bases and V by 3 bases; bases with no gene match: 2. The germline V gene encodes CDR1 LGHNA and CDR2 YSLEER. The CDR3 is CASSQLAGGNNEQFF. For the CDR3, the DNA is TGCGCCAGCAGCCAGCTAGCGGGGGGGAACAATGAGCAGTTCTTC.

The DNA of the CDR3 is TGTGCCAGCAGCAGAGTTTGGACAGGGTCTGAAAATCAGCCCCAGCATTTT. Translation gives CASSRVWTGSENQPQHF. The chain combines TRBV21-1 with TRBJ1-5; TRBD1 is taken as the D call from the table, unchecked against the DNA. TRBV21-1 is a pseudogene segment. CDR3 length equals 17 residues.

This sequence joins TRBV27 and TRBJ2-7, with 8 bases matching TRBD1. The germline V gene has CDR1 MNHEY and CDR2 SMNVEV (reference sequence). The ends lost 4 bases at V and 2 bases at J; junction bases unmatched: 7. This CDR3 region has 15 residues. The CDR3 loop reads CASSSHRGRTYEQYF. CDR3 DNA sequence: TGTGCCAGCAGTTCTCACAGGGGGAGAACCTACGAGCAGTACTTC.

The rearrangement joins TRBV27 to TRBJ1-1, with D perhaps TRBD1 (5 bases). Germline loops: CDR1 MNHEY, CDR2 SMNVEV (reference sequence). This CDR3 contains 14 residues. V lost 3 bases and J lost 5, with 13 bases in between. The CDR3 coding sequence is TGTGCCAGCAGTTTTGGAGGGGATGGGACTGAAGCTTTCTTT. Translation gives CASSFGGDGTEAFF.

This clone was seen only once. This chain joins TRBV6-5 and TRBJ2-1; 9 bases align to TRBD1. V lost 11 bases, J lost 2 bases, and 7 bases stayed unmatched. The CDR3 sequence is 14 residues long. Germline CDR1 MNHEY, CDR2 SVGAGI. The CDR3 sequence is CACRGTGTYNEQFF. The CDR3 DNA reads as TGTGCCTGTAGGGGGACAGGGACCTACAATGAGCAGTTCTTC.

CDR3 nucleotides: TGTGCCAGCAGCGCCCCTTTGGGACTAGCGGGAGAAGAGACCCAGTACTTC. Translation: CASSAPLGLAGEETQYF. The chain is built from TRBV9 and TRBJ2-5; 14 nucleotides agree with TRBD2. Losses at the gene ends were 3 bases for V and 3 bases for J; bases not matched to a gene: 7. The germline V gene has CDR1 SGDLS and CDR2 YYNGEE. The CDR3 runs 17 residues.

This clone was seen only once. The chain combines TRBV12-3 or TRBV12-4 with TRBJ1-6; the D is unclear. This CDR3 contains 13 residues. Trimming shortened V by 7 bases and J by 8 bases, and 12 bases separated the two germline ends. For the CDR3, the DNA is TGTGCCAGCACCTACCTAGACCATTCACCCCTCCACTTT. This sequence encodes CASTYLDHSPLHF.

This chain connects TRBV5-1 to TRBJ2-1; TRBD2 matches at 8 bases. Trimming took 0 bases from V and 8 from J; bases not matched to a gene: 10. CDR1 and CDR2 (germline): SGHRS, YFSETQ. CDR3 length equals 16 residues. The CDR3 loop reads CASSLEGQLAVYEQFF. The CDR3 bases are TGCGCCAGCAGCTTGGAAGGTCAACTAGCGGTCTATGAGCAGTTCTTC.

The CDR3, as DNA: TGTGCCAGCAGCCAAGATGTTAGTAGCACAGATACGCAGTATTTT. As protein: CASSQDVSSTDTQYF. The chain carries TRBV3-1 (or the pseudogene TRBV3-2) and TRBJ2-3; D gene ambiguous. Trimming took 0 bases from V and 0 from J, leaving 7 bases between them. CDR3 length equals 15 residues. Germline V gene data show CDR1 as LGHDT and CDR2 as YNNKEL (reference sequence).

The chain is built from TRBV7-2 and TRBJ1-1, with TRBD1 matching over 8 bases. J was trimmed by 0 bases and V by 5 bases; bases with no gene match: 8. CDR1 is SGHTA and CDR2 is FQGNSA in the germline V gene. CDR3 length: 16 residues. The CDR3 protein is CASSRQTGAMNTEAFF. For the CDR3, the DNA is TGTGCCAGCAGCCGCCAGACAGGGGCCATGAACACTGAAGCTTTCTTT.

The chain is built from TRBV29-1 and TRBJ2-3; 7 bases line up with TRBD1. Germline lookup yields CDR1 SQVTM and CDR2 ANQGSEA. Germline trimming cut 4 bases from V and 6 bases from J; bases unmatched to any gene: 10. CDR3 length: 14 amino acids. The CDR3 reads CSVGWVTGADTQYF. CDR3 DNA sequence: TGCAGCGTTGGGTGGGTAACAGGGGCCGATACGCAGTATTTT.

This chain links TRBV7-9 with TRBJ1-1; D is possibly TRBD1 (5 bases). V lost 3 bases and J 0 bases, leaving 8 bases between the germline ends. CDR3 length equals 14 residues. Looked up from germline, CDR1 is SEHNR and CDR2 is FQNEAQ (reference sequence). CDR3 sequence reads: CASSLTVMNTEAFF. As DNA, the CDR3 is TGTGCCAGCAGCTTGACAGTTATGAACACTGAAGCTTTCTTT.

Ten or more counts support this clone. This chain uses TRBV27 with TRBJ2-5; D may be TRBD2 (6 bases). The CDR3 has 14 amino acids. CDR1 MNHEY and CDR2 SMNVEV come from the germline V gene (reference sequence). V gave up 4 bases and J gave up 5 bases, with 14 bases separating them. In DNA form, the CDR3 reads TGTGCCAGCAGTTATACGGGAGCCGCGGAGACCCAGTACTTC. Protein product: CASSYTGAAETQYF.

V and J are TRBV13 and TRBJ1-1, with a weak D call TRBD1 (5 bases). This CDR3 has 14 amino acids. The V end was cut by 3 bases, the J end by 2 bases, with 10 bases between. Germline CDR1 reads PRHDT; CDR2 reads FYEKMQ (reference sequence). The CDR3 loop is CASSLRQGNTEAFF. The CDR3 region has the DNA TGTGCCAGCAGCTTGAGGCAGGGAAACACTGAAGCTTTCTTT. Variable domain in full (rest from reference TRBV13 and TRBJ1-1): AAGVIQSPRHLIKEKRETATLKCYPIPRHDTVYWYQQGPGQDPQFLISFYEKMQSDKGSIPDRFSAQQFSDYHSELNMSSLELGDSALYFCASSLRQGNTEAFFGQGTRLTVV.